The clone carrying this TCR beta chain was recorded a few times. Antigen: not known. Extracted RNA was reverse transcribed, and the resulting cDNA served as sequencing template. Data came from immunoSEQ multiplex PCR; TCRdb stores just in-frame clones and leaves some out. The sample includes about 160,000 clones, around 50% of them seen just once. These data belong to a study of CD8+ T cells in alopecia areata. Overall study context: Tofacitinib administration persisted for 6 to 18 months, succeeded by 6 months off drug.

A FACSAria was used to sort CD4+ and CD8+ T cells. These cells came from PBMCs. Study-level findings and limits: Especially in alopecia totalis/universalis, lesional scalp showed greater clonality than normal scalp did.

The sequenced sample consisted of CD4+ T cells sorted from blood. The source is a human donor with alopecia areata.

CDR3 region: CAWSSGVPGPGEQYF. CDR3 sequence (DNA): TGTGCCTGGAGTTCAGGAGTCCCAGGGCCTGGCGAGCAGTACTTC. The chain carries TRBV30 and TRBJ2-7; perhaps TRBD1 as D (5 bases). This CDR3 is 15 amino acids long. Germline V gene lookup returns CDR1 GTSNPN and CDR2 SVGIG (reference sequence). V gave up 2 bases and J gave up 6 bases, with 20 bases separating them.